The rows below give T cell receptor beta chains drawn from one sample of a study of shared clonotypes between healthy human individuals. TCRdb keeps only in-frame clones here, not all; method: immunoSEQ multiplex PCR. The data show roughly 1,000,000 clones, around 82% seen once. Sequences were obtained from memory CD4+ T cells from PBMCs. These receptors all come from a man aged 18 to 29 in good health. Some clones in this sample may be carry-over from other donors' samples. Both conserved end residues are part of each CDR3. D genes are given only for firm matches. Rows give clone size only sometimes, using once, few, many, or a class for an expanded clone.

J gene | V gene | clone size | D gene | CDR3 DNA | CDR3 protein
TRBJ1-5 | TRBV5-1 | once | TRBD1 | TGCGCCAGCAGCTTGGGACAGGGGACGGAGCCCCAGCATTTT | CASSLGQGTEPQHF
TRBJ2-3 | TRBV9 | - | - | TGTGCCAGCAGCTCGACTGGCGACGGGCCGACAGATACGCAGTATTTT | CASSSTGDGPTDTQYF
TRBJ2-7 | TRBV29-1 | few | TRBD2 | TGCAGCGGAGCTGTACAGGGACGGGGACTAGCGGGATCATACTACGAGCAGTACTTC | CSGAVQGRGLAGSYYEQYF
TRBJ1-5 | TRBV7-9 | - | TRBD1 | TGTGCCAGCAGCGCGACAGGGGGTTATAGCAATCAGCCCCAGCATTTT | CASSATGGYSNQPQHF
TRBJ2-2 | TRBV9 | - | TRBD2 | TGTGCCAGCAGCCCCCGGACTAGCGGGAGGGCCGGGGAGCTGTTTTTT | CASSPRTSGRAGELFF
TRBJ2-3 | TRBV5-4 | - | - | TGTGCCAGCAGCTTGGACGCAGGTTCGGTGGATACGCAGTATTTT | CASSLDAGSVDTQYF
TRBJ2-7 | TRBV6-6 | - | TRBD1 | TGTGCCAGCAGCTACAGGACAGGTATCTACGAGCAGTACTTC | CASSYRTGIYEQYF
TRBJ1-4 | TRBV10-3 | - | TRBD1 | TGTGCCATCAGTGAGTCGGAACGGACAGGGAATGAAAAACTGTTTTTT | CAISESERTGNEKLFF
TRBJ1-6 | TRBV6-1 | - | - | TGTGCCAGCAGCCGGCAGAGAGATTCACCCCTCCACTTT | CASSRQRDSPLHF
TRBJ1-4 | TRBV30 | - | - | TGTGCCTGGAGCCCTCGGTGGGAAAAACTGTTTTTT | CAWSPRWEKLFF
TRBJ2-7 | TRBV21-1 | - | - | TGTGCCAGCAGCAAAGTCATGACCTGGGACCCTCCCTACGAGCAGTACTTC | CASSKVMTWDPPYEQYF
TRBJ2-2 | TRBV18 | once | TRBD2 | TGTGCCAGCTCACCAACGACTAGCGCCAACACCGGGGAGCTGTTTTTT | CASSPTTSANTGELFF
TRBJ2-1 | TRBV4-1 | - | - | TGCGCCAGCAGCCCAACCGGGACTCCCGTTTACAATGAGCAGTTCTTC | CASSPTGTPVYNEQFF
TRBJ2-1 | TRBV5-1 | - | TRBD2 | TGCGCCAGCAGCGGGACTAGGAACAATGAGCAGTTCTTC | CASSGTRNNEQFF
TRBJ2-5 | TRBV7-3 | - | - | TGTGCCAGCAGCTTAGTCAGGGAGGAGACCCAGTACTTC | CASSLVREETQYF
TRBJ2-3 | TRBV20-1 | - | - | TGCAGTGCTACCAGCACAGATACGCAGTATTTT | CSATSTDTQYF
TRBJ2-3 | TRBV5-1 | - | - | TGCGCCAGCAGCTTGGTTGGGGGGGCGCGAACAGATACGCAGTATTTT | CASSLVGGARTDTQYF
TRBJ2-1 | TRBV7-2 | once | TRBD2 | TGTGCCAGCAGCCCCGGGACTAGCGGGAGGATAAATGAGCAGTTCTTC | CASSPGTSGRINEQFF
TRBJ2-7 | TRBV30 | once | - | TGTGCCTGGAGTGTACAAGGGGTCGAGCAGTACTTC | CAWSVQGVEQYF
TRBJ2-5 | TRBV18 | few | - | TGTGCCAGCTCACCACGTATGGACGGGGAGACCCAGTACTTC | CASSPRMDGETQYF
TRBJ2-2 | TRBV2 | - | - | TGTGCCAGCAGTGTGAGGGGGCGGAGGGCCGGGGAGCTGTTTTTT | CASSVRGRRAGELFF
TRBJ1-4 | TRBV7-2 | - | - | TGTGCCAGCAGCTTACAGGGGCGGGGTAATGAAAAACTGTTTTTT | CASSLQGRGNEKLFF
TRBJ2-7 | TRBV11-2 | - | - | TGTGCCAGCAGCTTGGGCCCAGGCTACGAGCAGTACTTC | CASSLGPGYEQYF
TRBJ2-1 | TRBV6-6 | once | - | TGTGCCAGCAGTTACTCAGAAAGGGATGAGCAGTTCTTC | CASSYSERDEQFF
TRBJ2-3 | TRBV4-3 | - | - | TGCGCCAGCAGCCAAGCGGGAAGCACAGATACGCAGTATTTT | CASSQAGSTDTQYF
TRBJ1-5 | TRBV15 | - | - | TGTGCCACCAGCAGAGATGGAACTGGAAGCAATCAGCCCCAGCATTTT | CATSRDGTGSNQPQHF
TRBJ1-3 | TRBV9 | few | - | TGTGCCAGCAGCCCCGGACTCTTTGGATCTGGAAACACCATATATTTT | CASSPGLFGSGNTIYF